This T cell receptor beta chain came from a study of identical twins. General study points: In drawing conclusions, the study used cross-sectional statistical analysis and did not follow the same donors.

The CDR3 has 15 amino acids. Trimming at V came to 4 bases and at J to 6 bases, leaving 4 bases not matched to a gene. Germline CDR1 reads LGHNA; CDR2 reads YNFKEQ. Concerning this clonotype itself: Its target is not known.

Via MiXCR, TCRdb re-called the 5' RACE reads, giving one row per CDR3 protein. The sample lists a few hundred thousand distinct CDR3 sequences, 9.5% to 10% occurring once. These data were likewise used in another study, on yellow fever vaccine responses in identical twins.

This sequence originates from a woman aged 18-29 years in good health. Source material: PBMCs. The genes are TRBV4-2 and TRBJ2-1; TRBD2 matches 12 bases. The CDR3 sequence: CASSPLAGGLNEQFF. The CDR3 nucleotides are TGTGCCAGCAGCCCTCTAGCGGGGGGGCTCAATGAGCAGTTCTTC.